This TCR beta chain was identified during a study of control samples from healthy donors and cancer patients. Germline lookup yields CDR1 MGHRA and CDR2 YSYEKL. Losses at the gene ends were 1 base for V and 2 bases for J; bases not matched to a gene: 4. This CDR3 has 15 residues. Profiled with immunoSEQ multiplex PCR; TCRdb holds only in-frame clones, not every one. This table has about 170,000 clones, approximately 92% appearing once. Input material: blood. The sequence was obtained from a woman aged 60-75 years in good health. The V call is TRBV4-1, the J call TRBJ1-2, with 7 nucleotides matching TRBD1. The CDR3 here is CASSQVDRANYGYTF. DNA for the CDR3: TGCGCCAGCAGCCAAGTAGACAGGGCGAACTATGGCTACACCTTC.